This TCR beta chain originates from a study of human T cells and chemical hapten exposure. TCRdb itself ran the RACE reads through MiXCR, one entry per CDR3 protein. The data hold more than 70,000 distinct CDR3 sequences, with under 14% observed a single time. Time point denoted: patch test 2, 6 weeks after DPC sensitization. Treatment denoted: therapeutic diphenylcyclopropenone sensitization with weekly scalp DPC. In its sample, this clonotype was seen many times. The CDR3 is 13 residues long. Losses at the gene ends were 6 bases for V and 5 bases for J; bases not matched to a gene: 4. The clonotype originates from a young man with alopecia areata. Some clones in this sample may be carry-over from other donors' samples. The sample was whole blood, taken in connection with sensitization to the hapten diphenylcyclopropenone (DPC). This chain connects TRBV12-3 or TRBV12-4 to TRBJ1-1, with 9 bases matching TRBD1. In nucleotides, the CDR3 is TGTGCCAGCAGCGACAGGGGGAGGACTGAAGCTTTCTTT. Protein: CASSDRGRTEAFF.